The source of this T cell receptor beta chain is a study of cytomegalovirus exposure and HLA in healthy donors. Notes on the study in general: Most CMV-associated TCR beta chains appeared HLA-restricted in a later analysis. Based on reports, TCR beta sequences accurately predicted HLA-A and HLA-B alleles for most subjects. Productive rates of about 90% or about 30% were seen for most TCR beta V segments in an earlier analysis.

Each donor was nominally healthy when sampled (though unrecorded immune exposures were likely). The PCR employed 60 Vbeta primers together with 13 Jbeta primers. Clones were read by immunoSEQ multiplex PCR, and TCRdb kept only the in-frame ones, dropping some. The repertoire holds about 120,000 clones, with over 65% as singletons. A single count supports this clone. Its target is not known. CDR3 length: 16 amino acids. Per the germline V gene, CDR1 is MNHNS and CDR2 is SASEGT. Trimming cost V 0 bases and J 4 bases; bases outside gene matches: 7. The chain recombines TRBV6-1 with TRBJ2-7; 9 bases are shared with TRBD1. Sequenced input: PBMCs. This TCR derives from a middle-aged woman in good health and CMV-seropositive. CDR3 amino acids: CASSEAPADRGYEQYF. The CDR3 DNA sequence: TGTGCCAGCAGTGAAGCACCGGCGGACAGGGGTTACGAGCAGTACTTC.